This TCR beta chain was profiled in a study of T cells after yellow fever vaccination (dated by TCRdb to between 2019 and 2020). Looking at the study overall: Libraries from fractions with low cell numbers were prepared with the SMART-Seq v4 Ultra Low Input RNA kit. Two healthy male donors, one aged 18 to 30 and one aged 30 to 40 years, made up the cohort. Blood was collected at multiple timepoints before and after primary and secondary immunization, and bulk PBMC replicates and cell subsets were isolated. Bulk TCR alpha and beta repertoires were sequenced longitudinally to track T-cell clones before and after primary and booster YFV17D yellow fever vaccination.

Here V drops 0 bases and J drops 6 bases, and the junction holds 10 bases not matched to any gene. Reading from cysteine to phenylalanine, the CDR3 counts 16 amino acids. CDR3 DNA only is kept here, 48 bases in frame from base 1. This clonotype was picked up a small number of times. Its antigen is still unknown. Per-base quality was not reported, and no clone a single base away is much larger than it. The treatment or condition label corresponds to: live attenuated yellow fever vaccine strain. A standard Ficoll-Paque protocol was used to isolate PBMCs from peripheral blood. Dynabeads CD4 and CD8 positive selection kits were used to isolate CD4 and CD8 T-cell fractions. RNA was extracted with TriZol from bulk PBMCs, CD4 and CD8 fractions, and dextramer-positive and dextramer-negative fractions. The sequencer was an Illumina NovaSeq 6000. Synthesis of TCR cDNA relied on 5'RACE template switching, a step that introduced a universal primer site along with unique molecular identifiers. Priming of cDNA synthesis was performed from both the TCR alpha and TCR beta constant segments. Library amplification involved two PCR steps, and the second step added sample barcodes and sequencing adapters. Sequencing of libraries was performed on Illumina HiSeq 2500 (2x100 bp) or NovaSeq (2x150 bp). The paper's processing steps were these. Reads were demultiplexed and collapsed into UMI consensus sequences with MIGEC, and V(D)J alignment was performed with MiXCR. Vaccine-responding clonotypes were defined with edgeR using replicate PBMC samples, requiring FDR below 0.01 and a log2 fold change above 5 up to day 15. Bulk clonotypes were assigned CD4 or CD8 identity according to which sequenced CD4 or CD8 repertoire held them at higher abundance. TCRdb trimmed the raw reads at Q25, called clones with MiXCR and kept productive beta chains. All rows with the same CDR3 protein become a single entry with the most common DNA and genes. TCRdb, rather than the study authors, made the V and J calls. This sample has 300,000 to 400,000 distinct CDR3 sequences in its table, and roughly a tenth of those were observed once. Approximately 3.3% of the sample goes to the ten largest clones.

Beyond this particular receptor, the publication reports: A small fraction of clonotypes showed up in both the CD4 and CD8 compartments, probably as a result of convergent recombination. FACS-sorted repertoires could contain abundant contaminating clonotypes from the bulk population, so computational filtering was required. Because the study included only a couple of donors, the extent to which the findings can be generalized is limited. After the booster, most of the clones that had expanded following primary vaccination were detected again (roughly 97% of CD4 and roughly 88% of CD8), which suggests that memory was broadly maintained. The secondary T-cell response was weaker than the primary response but faster, peaking on day 5 instead of day 15.

The sample was CD4+ T cells sorted from PBMCs, taken 45 days after the yellow fever booster vaccination. The V gene is TRBV23-1 and the J gene is TRBJ1-2; TRBD1 agrees with 7 junctional bases. TRBV23-1 is an ORF, and what it does is uncertain. The source is a man younger than 35 who received the YFV17D yellow fever vaccine. The CDR3 protein sequence reads: CASSQSRNRGVDGYTF. In nucleotides, the sequence is TGCGCCAGCAGTCAATCGCGGAACAGGGGTGTTGATGGCTACACCTTC.